This entry features one TCR beta chain sequence. What it recognizes is unknown. This sample is drawn from a study of monozygotic twins with inflammatory bowel disease. Study-level points and caveats: The co-twins with IBD showed lower TCRbeta diversity (inverse Simpson) than their healthy siblings.

The CDR3 contains 13 residues. Germline CDR1 SGHTA, CDR2 FQGTGA. UMIs with a 6-nucleotide sample barcode were added by template switching. From the 5' RACE reads, TCRdb lists one entry per CDR3 protein and no DNA. The table lists around 99,000 distinct CDR3 sequences. The chain couples TRBV7-3 to TRBJ2-1; TCRdb proposes TRBD2, but this gene call is untestable without DNA. The TCR originated in a human donor with ulcerative colitis or Crohn's disease, or a healthy co-twin of an affected twin (not recorded which). Sequencing used blood. CDR3 in amino acids: CASSTTSGDEQFF.